The 32 T cell receptor beta chains below were found in one sample sequenced in a study of T cell responses to AZD1222 COVID-19 vaccine. Clones were read by immunoSEQ multiplex PCR, and TCRdb kept only the in-frame ones, dropping some. Here the sample spans about 120,000 clones, around 86% being singletons. Here the sequenced sample was peripheral blood, taken on day 0 of AZD1222 vaccination. These receptors were collected from an adult in good health.

This clone was counted a few times. The J gene is TRBJ1-3, the V gene TRBV28; D gene ambiguous. CDR1 is MDHEN and CDR2 is SYDVKM in the germline V gene. Trimming pared 5 bases from V and 2 bases from J, leaving 1 base between. The CDR3 extends over 11 amino acids. In DNA, the CDR3 is TGTGCCAGCAGTACTGGAAACACCATATATTTT. Its protein is CASSTGNTIYF.

Concerning this clone: A junction boundary mismatches the germline segment, possibly from a read error. The V and J genes are TRBV10-2 and TRBJ1-1; perhaps TRBD1 as D (6 bases). Germline V gives CDR1 WSHSY, CDR2 SAAADI. The CDR3 covers 16 residues. The CDR3 loop reads CASSETGRAGYTEAFF. The CDR3 bases are TGCGCCAGTAGTGAGACAGGCAGGGCTGGGTACACTGAAGCTTTCTTT.

The chain joins TRBV11-3 to TRBJ1-1; the match to TRBD1 covers 8 bases. The germline gives CDR1 SGHNT, CDR2 YENEEA. J gave up 6 bases and V 3 bases, and 3 bases lay outside the gene matches. This CDR3 spans 13 amino acids. The CDR3 DNA sequence: TGTGCCAGCAGCTTTACAGGGGGTTCTGAAGCTTTCTTT. This translates into CASSFTGGSEAFF.

This chain uses TRBV5-1 with TRBJ2-2; D is uncertain. The CDR3 extends over 12 amino acids. The ends were cut back, 5 bases at V and 2 bases at J, with 4 bases in the middle. Germline V gives CDR1 SGHRS, CDR2 YFSETQ. The CDR3 DNA sequence: TGCGCCAGCAGTTATAACACCGGGGAGCTGTTTTTT. Residues: CASSYNTGELFF. The complete variable domain, with remaining parts taken from reference TRBV5-1 and TRBJ2-2, reads KAGVTQTPRYLIKTRGQQVTLSCSPISGHRSVSWYQQTPGQGLQFLFEYFSETQRNKGNFPGRFSGRQFSNSRSEMNVSTLELGDSALYLCASSYNTGELFFGEGSRLTVL.

The chain carries TRBV11-2 and TRBJ2-1, with 16 bases fitting TRBD2. The J segment lost 8 bases and the V segment lost 6 bases, leaving 10 bases of the junction unmatched. The germline V gene encodes CDR1 SGHAT and CDR2 FQNNGV. This CDR3 comprises 17 residues. The DNA of the CDR3 is TGTGCCAGCAGAACGGGACTAGCGGGGGGGCCGAGCGATGAGCAGTTCTTC. It encodes CASRTGLAGGPSDEQFF.

The V and J genes are TRBV6-2 or TRBV6-3 and TRBJ2-1; D tentatively reads TRBD1 or TRBD2 (5 bases each). Germline CDR1 reads MNHEY; CDR2 reads SVGEGT. Trimming removed 3 bases at V and 4 bases at J, with 25 bases between. The CDR3 consists of 19 residues. The CDR3 bases are TGTGCCAGCAGTTATCCTTCTAGTTCGGGGCTTGAGAGTTACAATGAGCAGTTCTTC. Amino acids: CASSYPSSSGLESYNEQFF.

V usage is TRBV5-1 and J usage is TRBJ1-1; 11 bases match TRBD1. Germline CDR1 reads SGHRS; CDR2 reads YFSETQ. This CDR3 comprises 13 residues. V lost 7 bases, J lost 5 bases, and 4 bases stayed unmatched. The CDR3 DNA reads as TGCGCCAGCCGGGACAGGGGGTATACTGAAGCTTTCTTT. Translated, it gives CASRDRGYTEAFF. The entire variable domain, with the rest obtained from reference TRBV5-1 and TRBJ1-1, is as follows: KAGVTQTPRYLIKTRGQQVTLSCSPISGHRSVSWYQQTPGQGLQFLFEYFSETQRNKGNFPGRFSGRQFSNSRSEMNVSTLELGDSALYLCASRDRGYTEAFFGQGTRLTVV.

The sample holds a few counts of this clone. J is TRBJ1-2 and V is TRBV6-5; a weak D match, TRBD1 (5 bases). CDR3 length equals 15 residues. Germline loops: CDR1 MNHEY, CDR2 SVGAGI. Trimming took off 0 bases at V and 6 bases at J, with 14 bases between the two ends. The CDR3 DNA reads as TGTGCCAGCAGTTACTCCGGGAGGGGAATCCATGGCTACACCTTC. Its protein is CASSYSGRGIHGYTF.

This chain joins TRBV7-9 and TRBJ2-3, with 8 bases lining up with TRBD2. Germline V gene data show CDR1 as SEHNR and CDR2 as FQNEAQ (reference sequence). Germline trimming cut 5 bases from V and 6 bases from J; bases unmatched to any gene: 4. The CDR3 totals 13 residues. DNA for the CDR3: TGTGCCAGCAGCCGTAGCGGGGCGGATACGCAGTATTTT. This translates into CASSRSGADTQYF. Complete variable domain (other parts from reference TRBV7-9 and TRBJ2-3): DTGVSQNPRHKITKRGQNVTFRCDPISEHNRLYWYRQTLGQGPEFLTYFQNEAQLEKSRLLSDRFSAERPKGSFSTLEIQRTEQGDSAMYLCASSRSGADTQYFGPGTRLTVL.

This chain connects TRBV5-4 to TRBJ1-2; no reliable D call. The CDR3 runs 16 residues. CDR1 is SGHNT, CDR2 YYREEE, per germline (reference sequence). Trimming removed 0 bases at V and 1 base at J, with 13 bases between. The CDR3, as DNA: TGTGCCAGCAGCTTGGTTGGGCGAGCCCATAACTATGGCTACACCTTC. Its protein is CASSLVGRAHNYGYTF.

The rearrangement uses TRBV2 and TRBJ1-2; 7 positions match TRBD1. Losses at the gene ends were 7 bases for V and 5 bases for J; bases not matched to a gene: 16. This CDR3 spans 16 amino acids. CDR1 and CDR2 (germline): SNHLY, FYNNEI. CDR3: CASTSEDRVKRYGYTF. Here the CDR3 DNA reads TGTGCCAGCACCTCCGAAGACAGGGTGAAGAGGTATGGCTACACCTTC. Filled out from reference TRBV2 and TRBJ1-2, the complete variable domain reads EPEVTQTPSHQVTQMGQEVILRCVPISNHLYFYWYRQILGQKVEFLVSFYNNEISEKSEIFDDQFSVERPDGSNFTLKIRSTKLEDSAMYFCASTSEDRVKRYGYTFGSGTRLTVV.

The CDR3 nucleotides read TGTGCTAGTGGTTTGGTAATAAGATCGATCACTGAAGCTTTCTTT. Encoded protein: CASGLVIRSITEAFF. The V gene is TRBV12-5, the J gene TRBJ1-1, with no clear D. V gave up 0 bases and J gave up 4 bases, with 12 bases separating them. The germline gives CDR1 LGHNT, CDR2 FRNRAP. There are 15 residues in the CDR3.

The chain employs TRBV7-8 and TRBJ1-2; TRBD1 aligns across 7 bases. Germline CDR1 reads SGHVS; CDR2 reads FQNEAQ. This CDR3 comprises 15 residues. J lost 2 bases, V lost 5 bases, and 8 bases had no gene match. The CDR3 sequence is CASSPMAGQNYGYTF. The CDR3, as DNA: TGTGCCAGCAGCCCCATGGCGGGACAGAACTATGGCTACACCTTC.

The rearrangement uses TRBV7-7 and TRBJ2-5, with D possibly called TRBD1 or TRBD2 (5 bases each). V lost 5 bases, J lost 1 base, and 17 bases lay in between. The CDR3 runs to 16 residues. Germline loops: CDR1 SSHAT, CDR2 FNYEAQ (reference sequence). The CDR3 here is CASSLGTTRSQETQYF. CDR3 nucleotides: TGTGCCAGCAGCCTAGGGACCACTCGAAGCCAAGAGACCCAGTACTTC.

The chain links TRBV7-8 to TRBJ2-7; 7 nucleotides line up with TRBD1. Trimming cost V 1 base and J 3 bases; bases outside gene matches: 9. Per the germline V gene, CDR1 is SGHVS and CDR2 is FQNEAQ. The CDR3 consists of 16 residues. For the CDR3, the DNA is TGTGCCAGCAGCTTAGAAGGGACAGTCCTGTTCTACGAGCAGTACTTC. This codes for CASSLEGTVLFYEQYF.

V usage is TRBV14 and J usage is TRBJ2-7; no definite D call. The CDR3 contains 14 residues. The ends were cut back, 3 bases at V and 1 base at J, with 10 bases in the middle. Germline V gene sequence: CDR1 SGHDN, CDR2 FVKESK. CDR3 nucleotide sequence: TGTGCCAGCAGCCAGAGTATTGATTCCTACGAGCAGTACTTC. It is translated as CASSQSIDSYEQYF.

This clone came up once. V is TRBV6-5 and J is TRBJ2-2; D possibly corresponds to TRBD2 (6 bases). The germline gives CDR1 MNHEY, CDR2 SVGAGI. The CDR3 is 10 amino acids. Trimming removed 10 bases at V and 7 bases at J, with 7 bases between. CDR3: CATGGGELFF. The CDR3 DNA is TGTGCCACCGGGGGCGGGGAGCTGTTTTTT.

V is TRBV10-3 and J is TRBJ2-7; D may be TRBD2 (6 bases). Looked up from germline, CDR1 is ENHRY and CDR2 is SYGVKD. V was trimmed by 3 bases and J by 1 base, leaving 10 bases between them. The CDR3 covers 14 residues. CDR3 DNA: TGTGCCATCAGTGACCCGGGACTTTCCTACGAGCAGTACTTC. It specifies CAISDPGLSYEQYF.

This clone was detected once. The gene calls are TRBV29-1 and TRBJ2-7, with TRBD1 matching 8 bases. The length of the CDR3 is 14 residues. V shed 7 bases and J 0 bases; nucleotides not matched to a gene: 8. The germline gives CDR1 SQVTM, CDR2 ANQGSEA. In nucleotides, the CDR3 is TGCAGCGCTCGACAGGGGCCTAGCTCCTACGAGCAGTACTTC. Translation: CSARQGPSSYEQYF.

The J gene is TRBJ2-2, the V gene TRBV7-9; a possible D gene is TRBD1 (5 bases). V gave up 4 bases and J gave up 4 bases, with 7 bases separating them. Germline V gene lookup returns CDR1 SEHNR and CDR2 FQNEAQ (reference sequence). CDR3 size: 13 residues. The CDR3 nucleotides read TGTGCCAGCAGCTCCAGGGCCACCGGGGAGCTGTTTTTT. As protein: CASSSRATGELFF.

The chain joins TRBV7-9 to TRBJ2-6; D unresolved. Trimming took off 5 bases at V and 0 bases at J, with 2 bases between the two ends. The CDR3 sequence is 13 residues long. CDR1 and CDR2 from the germline V gene are SEHNR and FQNEAQ (reference sequence). CDR3 amino acids: CASSNSGANVLTF. CDR3 DNA: TGTGCCAGCAGCAACTCTGGGGCCAACGTCCTGACTTTC.

CDR3 coding DNA: TGTGCCAGCAGCTTGGAATGGGCCGGGGAGCTGTTTTTT. Translation gives CASSLEWAGELFF. The rearrangement joins TRBV5-4 to TRBJ2-2; no clear D gene. This CDR3 comprises 13 residues. Germline loops: CDR1 SGHNT, CDR2 YYREEE (reference sequence). V shed 0 bases and J shed 6 bases, with 6 bases lying between them.

V usage is TRBV7-9 and J usage is TRBJ1-1; 9 bases line up with TRBD1. V dropped 4 bases and J dropped 5; count of bases not matched to a gene: 2. CDR3 length: 13 amino acids. Germline CDR1 and CDR2: SEHNR and FQNEAQ (reference sequence). In nucleotides, the CDR3 is TGTGCCAGCAGCTACGACAGGGGGACTGAAGCTTTCTTT. It translates to CASSYDRGTEAFF.

This sequence joins TRBV7-9 and TRBJ1-4; 8 nucleotides align to TRBD1. Trimming took 1 base from V and 7 from J; bases not matched to a gene: 11. The CDR3 length is 17 residues. Germline CDR1 SEHNR, CDR2 FQNEAQ (reference sequence). CDR3: CASSLGTGIGISEKLFF. For the CDR3, the DNA is TGTGCCAGCAGCTTAGGGACAGGGATCGGTATCTCTGAAAAACTGTTTTTT.

CDR3: CASSLVRASYGYTF. For the CDR3, the DNA is TGTGCCAGCAGCTTAGTCAGGGCCTCCTATGGCTACACCTTC. V gene TRBV7-8 combines with J gene TRBJ1-2; a possible D gene is TRBD1 (5 bases). The V end was cut by 1 base, the J end by 4 bases, with 10 bases between. Germline-derived CDR1 and CDR2 are SGHVS and FQNEAQ. There are 14 residues in the CDR3.

This clone was picked up one time. J is TRBJ1-5 and V is TRBV25-1; a possible D gene is TRBD1 (6 bases). The CDR3 runs 15 residues. Germline V gene lookup returns CDR1 MGHDK and CDR2 SYGVNS. V was shortened by 3 bases and J by 2 bases, with 11 bases between the two germline ends. Here the CDR3 reads CASSDAGVGNQPQHF. The DNA of the CDR3 is TGTGCCAGCAGTGACGCAGGGGTGGGCAATCAGCCCCAGCATTTT.

This chain joins TRBV5-4 and TRBJ2-3; D unresolved. This CDR3 region has 12 residues. Trimming took off 2 bases at V and 3 bases at J, with 4 bases between the two ends. Germline-derived CDR1 and CDR2 are SGHNT and YYREEE (reference sequence). In DNA form, the CDR3 reads TGTGCCAGCAGCTTTGGGACAGATACGCAGTATTTT. Amino acids: CASSFGTDTQYF.

The chain recombines TRBV2 with TRBJ1-5, with D unclear. This CDR3 has 15 residues. Trimming removed 5 bases at V and 2 bases at J, with 13 bases between. Per the germline V gene, CDR1 is SNHLY and CDR2 is FYNNEI. CDR3 sequence (DNA): TGTGCCAGCAGTCAGGAGGGCATCGGCAATCAGCCCCAGCATTTT. It translates to CASSQEGIGNQPQHF.

V is TRBV5-4 and J is TRBJ2-4; D unclear. V lost 0 bases, J lost 7 bases, and 14 bases lay in between. The CDR3 length is 15 residues. Germline CDR1 reads SGHNT; CDR2 reads YYREEE (reference sequence). Here the CDR3 reads CASSLGAGPANIQYF. The CDR3 DNA follows: TGTGCCAGCAGCTTGGGAGCAGGACCGGCGAACATTCAGTACTTC.

The V gene is TRBV3-1 (or the pseudogene TRBV3-2), the J gene TRBJ2-1, with D perhaps matching TRBD2 (5 bases). The V and J ends lost 2 bases and 8 bases respectively, with 16 bases between them. Germline V gene sequence: CDR1 LGHDT, CDR2 YNNKEL (reference sequence). This CDR3 contains 15 residues. DNA for the CDR3: TGTGCCAGCAGCCAACACTTATTTACCGGGGATGAGCAGTTCTTC. Translation: CASSQHLFTGDEQFF.

The rearrangement joins TRBV4-1 to TRBJ1-5; the match to TRBD1 covers 7 bases. J was trimmed by 0 bases and V by 0 bases; bases with no gene match: 2. In germline, CDR1 is MGHRA, CDR2 YSYEKL. The CDR3 covers 16 residues. The CDR3 here is CASSQEGQYSNQPQHF. CDR3 DNA: TGCGCCAGCAGCCAAGAGGGACAGTATAGCAATCAGCCCCAGCATTTT.

The chain is built from TRBV3-1 (or the pseudogene TRBV3-2) and TRBJ2-2, with TRBD1 identical over 7 bases. The CDR3 is 16 residues long. Germline lookup yields CDR1 LGHDT and CDR2 YNNKEL (reference sequence). Trimming cost V 1 base and J 3 bases; bases outside gene matches: 5. This CDR3 reads CASSQVPGQHTGELFF. The CDR3 DNA sequence: TGTGCCAGCAGCCAAGTCCCGGGACAGCACACCGGGGAGCTGTTTTTT.